A selection of T cell receptor beta chains follows, all from one sample in a study of blood T cell repertoires in COVID-19. Clones were read by immunoSEQ multiplex PCR, and TCRdb kept only the in-frame ones, dropping some. The sample lists approximately 97,000 clones, 87% occurring once. Sample: peripheral blood. The receptors were gathered from a woman aged 45-65 years with COVID-19, enrolled during active disease. CDR3s include the opening cysteine and the closing phenylalanine or tryptophan. The D gene is left open where the match is weak. Expanded clones get a size class; other rows say once, few or many, or leave the size out.

>.|TRBD1|TRBJ2-7|TRBV19
TGTGCCAGTAGTGATCGGACAGGGGGATCCTACGAGCAGTACTTC
CASSDRTGGSYEQYF
>.|.|TRBJ1-6|TRBV4-2
TGTGCCAGCAGTGAGCTAGCGGATAATTCACCCCTCCACTTT
CASSELADNSPLHF
>.|.|TRBJ1-2|TRBV5-1
TGCGCCAGCAGCTTGAACGAGGGAAGGTATGGCTACACCTTC
CASSLNEGRYGYTF
>.|TRBD1|TRBJ1-3|TRBV27
TGTGCCAGCAGTCCTGGACAGGGGCCAACCTCTGGAAACACCATATATTTT
CASSPGQGPTSGNTIYF
>.|.|TRBJ2-6|TRBV28
TGTGCCAGCAGCCGGTTTGCTGGGGCCAACGTCCTGACTTTC
CASSRFAGANVLTF
>.|.|TRBJ1-1|TRBV5-4
TGTGCCAGCAGCCCCACAGGTGGCGCTGAAGCTTTCTTT
CASSPTGGAEAFF
>few|TRBD1|TRBJ1-6|TRBV7-9
TGTGCCAGCAGCTCATGGACAGGGAATTCACCCCTCCACTTT
CASSSWTGNSPLHF
>.|.|TRBJ1-1|TRBV13
TGTGCCAGCAGCATAGCGGGGGGACCCACTGAAGCTTTCTTT
CASSIAGGPTEAFF
>.|.|TRBJ1-2|TRBV10-1
TGCGCCAGTACAACCGGGACAAAAAACTATGGCTACACCTTC
CASTTGTKNYGYTF
>.|TRBD1|TRBJ2-2|TRBV7-2
TGTGCCAGCAGCTCGCCAGGGGGTCGACACACCGGGGAGCTGTTTTTT
CASSSPGGRHTGELFF
>.|.|TRBJ2-5|TRBV2
TGTGCCAGCAGTGAAGTCAACAGGGAGGAGACCCAGTACTTC
CASSEVNREETQYF